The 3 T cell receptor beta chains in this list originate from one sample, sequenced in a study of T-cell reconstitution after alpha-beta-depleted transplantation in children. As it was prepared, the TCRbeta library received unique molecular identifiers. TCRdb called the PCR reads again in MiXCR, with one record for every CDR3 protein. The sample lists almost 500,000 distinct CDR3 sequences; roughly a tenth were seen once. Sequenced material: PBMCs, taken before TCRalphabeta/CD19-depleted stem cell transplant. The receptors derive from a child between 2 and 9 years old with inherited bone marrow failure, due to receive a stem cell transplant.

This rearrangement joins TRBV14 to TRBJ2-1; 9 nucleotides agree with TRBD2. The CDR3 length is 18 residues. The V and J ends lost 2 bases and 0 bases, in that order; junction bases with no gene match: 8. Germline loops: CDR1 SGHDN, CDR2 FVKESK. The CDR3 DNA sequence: TGTGCCAGCAGCCAACTTTACCTAGCGGGACCCTCCTACAATGAGCAGTTCTTC. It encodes CASSQLYLAGPSYNEQFF.

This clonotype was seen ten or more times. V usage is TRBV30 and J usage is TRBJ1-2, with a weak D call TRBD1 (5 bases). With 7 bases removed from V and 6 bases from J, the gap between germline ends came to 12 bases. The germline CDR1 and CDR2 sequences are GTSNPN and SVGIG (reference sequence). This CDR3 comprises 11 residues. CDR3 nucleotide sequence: TGTGCCTCTCAACAGGCGAATGGCTACACCTTC. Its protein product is CASQQANGYTF.

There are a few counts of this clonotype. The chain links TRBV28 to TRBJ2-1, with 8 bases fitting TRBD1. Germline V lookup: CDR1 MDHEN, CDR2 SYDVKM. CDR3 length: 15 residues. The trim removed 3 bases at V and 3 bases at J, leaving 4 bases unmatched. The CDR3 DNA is TGTGCCAGCAGTTTGGCGGACAGGGTCTACAATGAGCAGTTCTTC. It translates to CASSLADRVYNEQFF.